This record covers a single T cell receptor (beta chain). The antigen remains unidentified. The data were obtained in a study of human CD8 memory T cell subsets. General study results and limits: Diversity in stem-like memory and precursor exhausted T cells was similarly high, unlike effector memory cells. The authors found that stem-like memory and precursor exhausted T cell repertoires overlapped minimally.

The TCR beta sequencing libraries came from UMI-labeled 5' RACE. Per the original methods: Across the sequenced material, each individual TCR beta library was found to contain somewhere between roughly 2,900 and 18,000 functional CDR3 beta clonotypes. TCRdb re-called the 5' RACE reads and shows each CDR3 protein once, DNA omitted. These V and J calls originate from TCRdb's pipeline instead of the authors' own analysis. Across under 20,000 distinct CDR3 sequences, the top ten clones capture about 5.4% of the sample. Total CD8+ T cells were enriched by a separation that was negative and magnetic. This clonotype was obtained from a human donor in good health. Sequenced sample: CD8+ T cells from PBMCs.

The CDR3 reads CASSNRDRAAGELFF. The chain combines TRBV12-3 or TRBV12-4 with TRBJ2-2; lacking DNA, the TRBD1 call made by TCRdb goes unchecked. The CDR3 totals 15 residues.